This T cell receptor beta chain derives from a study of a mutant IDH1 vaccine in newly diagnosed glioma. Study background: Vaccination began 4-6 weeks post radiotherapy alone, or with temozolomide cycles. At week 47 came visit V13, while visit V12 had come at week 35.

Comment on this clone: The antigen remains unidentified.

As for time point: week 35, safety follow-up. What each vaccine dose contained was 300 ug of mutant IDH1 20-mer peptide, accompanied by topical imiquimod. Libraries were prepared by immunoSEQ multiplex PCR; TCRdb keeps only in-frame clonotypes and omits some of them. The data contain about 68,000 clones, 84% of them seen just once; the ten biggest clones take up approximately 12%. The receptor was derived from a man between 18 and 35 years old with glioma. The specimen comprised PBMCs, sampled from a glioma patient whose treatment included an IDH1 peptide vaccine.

Written as DNA, the CDR3 is TGTGCCAGCAGCTTAACCTCGGGGGGTGAGCAGTTCTTC. This gives the protein CASSLTSGGEQFF. The rearrangement uses TRBV7-9 and TRBJ2-1; 7 bases align to TRBD2. The CDR3 runs 13 residues. Germline lookup yields CDR1 SEHNR and CDR2 FQNEAQ (reference sequence). With V trimmed by 2 bases and J by 9 bases, 4 bases remained unmatched.